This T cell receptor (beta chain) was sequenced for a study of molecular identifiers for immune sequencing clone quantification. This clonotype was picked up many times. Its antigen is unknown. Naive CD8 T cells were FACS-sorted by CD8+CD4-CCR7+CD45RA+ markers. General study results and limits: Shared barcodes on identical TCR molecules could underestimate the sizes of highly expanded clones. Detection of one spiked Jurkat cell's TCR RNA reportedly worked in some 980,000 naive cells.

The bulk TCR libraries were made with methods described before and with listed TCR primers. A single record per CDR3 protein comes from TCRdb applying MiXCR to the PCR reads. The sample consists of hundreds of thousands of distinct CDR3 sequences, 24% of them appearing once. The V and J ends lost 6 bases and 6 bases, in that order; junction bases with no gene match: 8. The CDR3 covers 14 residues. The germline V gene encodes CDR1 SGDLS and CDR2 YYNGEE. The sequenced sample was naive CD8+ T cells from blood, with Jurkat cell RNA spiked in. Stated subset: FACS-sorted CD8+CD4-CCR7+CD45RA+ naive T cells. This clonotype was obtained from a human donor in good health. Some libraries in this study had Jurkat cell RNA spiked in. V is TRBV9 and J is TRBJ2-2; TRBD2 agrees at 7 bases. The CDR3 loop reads CASTGEGIPGELFF. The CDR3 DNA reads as TGTGCCAGCACCGGGGAGGGGATCCCCGGGGAGCTGTTTTTT.